The clone carrying this T cell receptor beta chain was found many times. Looked up from germline, CDR1 is SNHLY and CDR2 is FYNNEI. Trimming removed 5 bases from V and 2 bases from J, with 11 bases in between. This CDR3 comprises 14 residues. This specimen belongs to a study of T cells in Graves' hyperthyroidism and ophthalmopathy. The CDR3 regions of TCR beta were amplified from RNA transcripts. The TCR CDR3 was amplified in a first-round RT-PCR using the HTBI primer set. Using its own MiXCR run on the multiplex PCR reads, TCRdb lists one record per CDR3 protein. The data show hundreds of thousands of distinct CDR3 sequences, with around 21% seen just once and 30% to 40% held by the top ten.

Sequences were obtained from blood. The V gene is TRBV2, the J gene TRBJ2-3; the D is unclear. The clonotype originates from a man aged 25-40 years with Graves' ophthalmopathy. The CDR3 DNA reads TGTGCCAGCAGTCCCTCGCAGAACACAGATACGCAGTATTTT. Residues: CASSPSQNTDTQYF.